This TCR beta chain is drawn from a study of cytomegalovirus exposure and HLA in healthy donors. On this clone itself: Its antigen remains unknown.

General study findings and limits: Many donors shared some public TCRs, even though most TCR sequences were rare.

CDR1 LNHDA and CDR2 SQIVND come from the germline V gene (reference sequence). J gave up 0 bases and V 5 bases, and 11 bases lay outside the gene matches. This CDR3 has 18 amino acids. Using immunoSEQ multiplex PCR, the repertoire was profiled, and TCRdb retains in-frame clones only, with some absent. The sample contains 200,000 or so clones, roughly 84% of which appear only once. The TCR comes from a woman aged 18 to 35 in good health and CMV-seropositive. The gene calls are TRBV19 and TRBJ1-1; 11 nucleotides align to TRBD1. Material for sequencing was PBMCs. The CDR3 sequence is CASSARVGTGGVNTEAFF. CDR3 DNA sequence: TGTGCCAGTAGTGCCCGGGTGGGGACAGGGGGAGTGAACACTGAAGCTTTCTTT.